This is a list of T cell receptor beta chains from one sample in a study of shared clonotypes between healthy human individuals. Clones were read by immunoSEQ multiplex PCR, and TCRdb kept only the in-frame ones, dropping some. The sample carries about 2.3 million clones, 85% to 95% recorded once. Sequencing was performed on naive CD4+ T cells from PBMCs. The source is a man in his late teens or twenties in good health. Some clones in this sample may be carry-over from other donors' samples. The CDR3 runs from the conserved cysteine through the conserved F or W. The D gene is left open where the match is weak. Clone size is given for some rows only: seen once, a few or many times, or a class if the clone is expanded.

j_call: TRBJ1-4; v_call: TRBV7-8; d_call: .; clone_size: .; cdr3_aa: CASSARQAGRIMRGLFF; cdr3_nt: TGTGCCAGCAGCGCACGTCAGGCGGGACGGATAATGAGGGGACTGTTTTTT
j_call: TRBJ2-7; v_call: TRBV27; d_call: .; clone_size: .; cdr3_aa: CASSLSASPYEQYF; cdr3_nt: TGTGCCAGCAGTTTATCCGCCTCACCCTACGAGCAGTACTTC
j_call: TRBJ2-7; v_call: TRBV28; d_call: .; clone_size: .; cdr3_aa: CASSPMGRGPEQYF; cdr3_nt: TGTGCCAGCAGTCCCATGGGTAGGGGTCCCGAGCAGTACTTC
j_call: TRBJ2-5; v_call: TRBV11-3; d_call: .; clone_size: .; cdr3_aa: CASGRGREETQYF; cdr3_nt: TGTGCCAGCGGCAGGGGGAGGGAAGAGACCCAGTACTTC
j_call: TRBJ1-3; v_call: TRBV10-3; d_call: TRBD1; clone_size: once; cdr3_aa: CAISSDRATGNTIYF; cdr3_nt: TGTGCCATCAGTTCGGACAGGGCAACGGGAAACACCATATATTTT
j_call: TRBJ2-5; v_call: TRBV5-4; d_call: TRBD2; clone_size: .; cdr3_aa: CASSSRREGETQYF; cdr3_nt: TGTGCCAGCAGCTCACGAAGGGAGGGAGAGACCCAGTACTTC
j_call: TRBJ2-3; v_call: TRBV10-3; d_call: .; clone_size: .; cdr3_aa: CASLGEDTDTQYF; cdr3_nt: TGTGCCAGTCTTGGGGAGGACACAGATACGCAGTATTTT
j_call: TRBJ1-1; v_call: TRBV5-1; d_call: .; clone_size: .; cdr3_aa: CASSFTTSNTEAFF; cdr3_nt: TGCGCCAGCAGCTTTACGACATCGAACACTGAAGCTTTCTTT
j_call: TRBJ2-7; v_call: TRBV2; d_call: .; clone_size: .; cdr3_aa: CASSELGYVGYEQYF; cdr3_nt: TGTGCCAGCAGTGAACTCGGGTATGTGGGCTACGAGCAGTACTTC
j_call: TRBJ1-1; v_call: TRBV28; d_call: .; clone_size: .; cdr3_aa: CASSSGFTEAFF; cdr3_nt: TGTGCCAGCAGTTCCGGGTTCACTGAAGCTTTCTTT
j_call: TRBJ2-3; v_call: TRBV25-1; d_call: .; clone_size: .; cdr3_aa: CASSNPSDLWTDTQYF; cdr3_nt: TGTGCCAGCAGTAACCCGTCAGACCTGTGGACAGATACGCAGTATTTT
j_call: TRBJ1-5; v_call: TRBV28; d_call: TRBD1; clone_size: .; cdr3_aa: CASSRGQGNNQPQHF; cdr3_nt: TGTGCCAGCAGTCGGGGACAGGGGAACAATCAGCCCCAGCATTTT
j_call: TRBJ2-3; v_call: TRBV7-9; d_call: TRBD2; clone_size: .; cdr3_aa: CASSYLTSGAQF; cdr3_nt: TGTGCCAGCAGCTACCTGACTAGCGGGGCCCAATTT
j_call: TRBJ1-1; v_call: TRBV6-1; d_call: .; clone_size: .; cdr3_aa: CASSLGSFEAFF; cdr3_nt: TGTGCCAGCAGCCTTGGGTCTTTTGAAGCTTTCTTT
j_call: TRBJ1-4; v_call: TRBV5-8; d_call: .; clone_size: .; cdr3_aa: CASSLGLSGEKLFF; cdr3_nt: TGTGCCAGCAGCTTGGGCCTCTCTGGTGAAAAACTGTTTTTT
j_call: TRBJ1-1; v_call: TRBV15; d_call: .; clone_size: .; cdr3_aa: CATSRGWGEAFF; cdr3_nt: TGTGCCACCAGCAGAGGGTGGGGTGAAGCTTTCTTT
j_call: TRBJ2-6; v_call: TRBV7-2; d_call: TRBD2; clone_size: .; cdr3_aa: CASSLVRGAGANVLTF; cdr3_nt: TGTGCCAGCAGCTTAGTCCGGGGGGCTGGGGCCAACGTCCTGACTTTC
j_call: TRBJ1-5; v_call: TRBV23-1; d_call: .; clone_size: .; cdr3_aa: CASSQDTIPSNQPQHF; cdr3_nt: TGCGCCAGCAGTCAAGATACTATCCCTAGCAATCAGCCCCAGCATTTT
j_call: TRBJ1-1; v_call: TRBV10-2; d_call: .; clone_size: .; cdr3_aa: CASLRGVGTEAFF; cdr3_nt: TGCGCCAGCCTTCGGGGGGTAGGGACTGAAGCTTTCTTT
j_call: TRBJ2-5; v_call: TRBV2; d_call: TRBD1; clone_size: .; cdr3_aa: CASSDDRVRGETQYF; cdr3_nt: TGTGCCAGCAGTGACGACAGGGTGAGAGGAGAGACCCAGTACTTC
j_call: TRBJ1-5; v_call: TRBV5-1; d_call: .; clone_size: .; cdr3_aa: CASSPGAGDGNQPQHF; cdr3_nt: TGCGCCAGCAGCCCCGGAGCGGGGGATGGCAATCAGCCCCAGCATTTT
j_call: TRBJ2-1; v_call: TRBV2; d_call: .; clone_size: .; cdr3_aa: CASMTGTPIWNEQFF; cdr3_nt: TGTGCCAGCATGACCGGGACTCCAATATGGAATGAGCAGTTCTTC
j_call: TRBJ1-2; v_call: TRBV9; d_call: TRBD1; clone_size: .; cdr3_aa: CASSGDRDGGYTF; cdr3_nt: TGTGCCAGCAGCGGGGACAGGGACGGTGGCTACACCTTC
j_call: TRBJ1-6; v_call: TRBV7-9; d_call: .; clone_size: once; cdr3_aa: CASSLVRLPPSPLHF; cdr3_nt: TGTGCCAGCAGCTTAGTACGGCTGCCTCCTTCACCCCTCCACTTT
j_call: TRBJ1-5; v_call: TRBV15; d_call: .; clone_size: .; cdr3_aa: CATGRQGGGQPQHF; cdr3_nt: TGTGCCACCGGGAGGCAGGGCGGCGGGCAGCCCCAGCATTTT
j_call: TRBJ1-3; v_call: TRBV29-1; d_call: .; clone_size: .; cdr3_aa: CSVEDLQGPRGNTIYF; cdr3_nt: TGCAGCGTTGAAGATCTTCAGGGGCCGAGAGGAAACACCATATATTTT
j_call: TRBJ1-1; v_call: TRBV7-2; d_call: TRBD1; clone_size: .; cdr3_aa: CASSWKQGGTEAFF; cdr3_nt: TGTGCCAGCAGCTGGAAACAGGGGGGTACTGAAGCTTTCTTT
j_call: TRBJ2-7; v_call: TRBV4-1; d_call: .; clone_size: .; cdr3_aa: CASTPAGHGEQYF; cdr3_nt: TGCGCCAGCACCCCCGCGGGCCACGGGGAGCAGTACTTC
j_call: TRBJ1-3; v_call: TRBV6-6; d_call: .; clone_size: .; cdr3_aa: CASSNTGNGNTIYF; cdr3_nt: TGTGCCAGCAGTAACACGGGAAATGGAAACACCATATATTTT
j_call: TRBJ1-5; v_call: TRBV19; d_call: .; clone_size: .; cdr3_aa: CASSIEGWINQPQHF; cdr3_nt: TGTGCCAGTAGTATCGAGGGTTGGATCAATCAGCCCCAGCATTTT
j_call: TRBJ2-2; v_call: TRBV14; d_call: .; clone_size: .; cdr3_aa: CASSQQQGSGELFF; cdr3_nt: TGTGCCAGCAGCCAGCAACAGGGTTCCGGGGAGCTGTTTTTT
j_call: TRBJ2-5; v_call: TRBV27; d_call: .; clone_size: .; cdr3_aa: CASSFSGETQYF; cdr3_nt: TGTGCCAGCAGTTTTAGTGGTGAGACCCAGTACTTC
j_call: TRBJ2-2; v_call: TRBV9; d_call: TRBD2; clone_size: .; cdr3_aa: CASSRTSEITGELFF; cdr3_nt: TGTGCCAGCAGCCGGACTAGCGAGATCACCGGGGAGCTGTTTTTT
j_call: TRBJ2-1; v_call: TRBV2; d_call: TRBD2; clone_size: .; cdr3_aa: CASKEAGEGYNEQFF; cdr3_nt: TGTGCCAGCAAAGAGGCGGGAGAAGGCTACAATGAGCAGTTCTTC
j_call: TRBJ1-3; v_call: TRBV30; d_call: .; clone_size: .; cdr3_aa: CAWSAGLSGNTIYF; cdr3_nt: TGTGCCTGGAGCGCCGGGCTCTCTGGAAACACCATATATTTT
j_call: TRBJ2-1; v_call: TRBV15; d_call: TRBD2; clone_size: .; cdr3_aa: CATSRELAGSGEQFF; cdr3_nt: TGTGCCACCAGCAGAGAACTAGCGGGAAGTGGTGAGCAGTTCTTC
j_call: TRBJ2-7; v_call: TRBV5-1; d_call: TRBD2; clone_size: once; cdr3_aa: CASSLERGLAGEGNLYEQYF; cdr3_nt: TGCGCCAGCAGCTTGGAACGGGGACTAGCGGGAGAGGGTAACCTCTACGAGCAGTACTTC
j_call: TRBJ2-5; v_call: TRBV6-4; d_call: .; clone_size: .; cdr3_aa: CASDKLGHEEETQYF; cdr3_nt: TGTGCCAGCGATAAATTGGGGCACGAGGAAGAGACCCAGTACTTC
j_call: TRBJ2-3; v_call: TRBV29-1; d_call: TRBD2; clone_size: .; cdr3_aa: CSVALAGQTDTQYF; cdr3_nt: TGCAGCGTTGCCCTAGCGGGACAAACAGATACGCAGTATTTT
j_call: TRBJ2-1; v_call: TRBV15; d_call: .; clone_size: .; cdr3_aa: CATSRGAYNEQFF; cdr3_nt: TGTGCCACCAGCAGGGGAGCCTACAATGAGCAGTTCTTC
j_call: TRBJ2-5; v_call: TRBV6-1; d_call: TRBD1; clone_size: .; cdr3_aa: CASSLDRGLGETQYF; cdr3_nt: TGTGCCAGCAGTCTGGACAGGGGGCTTGGAGAGACCCAGTACTTC
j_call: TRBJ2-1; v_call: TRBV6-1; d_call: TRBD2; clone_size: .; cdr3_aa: CASSDPGLAGGTDEQFF; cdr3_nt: TGTGCCAGCAGTGACCCGGGACTAGCGGGAGGTACGGATGAGCAGTTCTTC
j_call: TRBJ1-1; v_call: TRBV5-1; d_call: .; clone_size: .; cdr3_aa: CASSLLFDRTNAEAFF; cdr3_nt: TGCGCCAGCAGCTTGCTTTTCGACAGGACGAACGCTGAAGCTTTCTTT
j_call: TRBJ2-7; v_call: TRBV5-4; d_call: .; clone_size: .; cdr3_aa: CASSFTGGAAYEQYF; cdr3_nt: TGTGCCAGCAGCTTTACTGGGGGCGCCGCGTACGAGCAGTACTTC
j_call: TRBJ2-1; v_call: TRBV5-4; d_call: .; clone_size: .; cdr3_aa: CASSSGPGDNEQFF; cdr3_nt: TGTGCCAGCAGCTCAGGACCGGGCGACAATGAGCAGTTCTTC
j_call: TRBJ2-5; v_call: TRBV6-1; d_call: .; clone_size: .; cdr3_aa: CASSVSGKETQYF; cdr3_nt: TGTGCCAGCAGTGTGTCCGGGAAAGAGACCCAGTACTTC
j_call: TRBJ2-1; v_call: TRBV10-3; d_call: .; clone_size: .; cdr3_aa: CAISWVEHNEQFF; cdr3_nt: TGTGCCATCAGTTGGGTCGAACACAATGAGCAGTTCTTC
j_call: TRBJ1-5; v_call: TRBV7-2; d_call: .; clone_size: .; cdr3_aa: CASSFSSNQPQHF; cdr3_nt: TGTGCCAGCAGCTTTTCTAGCAATCAGCCCCAGCATTTT